This T cell receptor beta chain came from a study of blood T cell repertoires in COVID-19 (dated by TCRdb to about 2020). Regarding the study in general: Samples covering the acute and convalescent phases of COVID-19 were provided by collaborators in the United States, Italy and Spain. The samples were drawn from the first 160 participants of the ongoing ImmuneRACE study and from over a thousand subjects provided by 6 global collaborators. Nearly every sample came with metadata listing a de-identified subject ID, COVID-19 status, age in years and sex. Where available, HLA class I and class II types were taken from metadata supplied by the sample provider and were not determined by assay-based typing. Deeply sampled blood TCRbeta repertoires from subjects exposed to, actively infected with, or recovered from COVID-19 were included in the dataset. The material from the prospective study consisted of cDNA or gDNA derived from T cells, B-cell-depleted T cells, or PBMCs. The repertoires were made available in a free public database intended to serve as a resource for research on the immune response to SARS-CoV-2. Broad study findings and their caveats: How much clinical and demographic metadata was included differed by source and by participant, and the metadata was provided uncurated.

TCRbeta CDR3 regions were amplified from genomic DNA by means of the immunoSEQ Assay, a bias-controlled multiplex PCR. Under the source paper's analysis protocol: Nucleated cell counts per sample were estimated from amplification of reference gene primers within the assay. To quantify the absolute abundance of each unique TCRbeta CDR3 rearrangement, sequence reads were collapsed and filtered. For each sample, productive Simpson clonality was calculated as the square root of Simpson's diversity index across productive rearrangements. Sourced from immuneACCESS, this table was stored by TCRdb with only in-frame sequences that have V and J called. A share of the clones is absent; for the studies checked, an unresolved V gene accounts for under half, and the remainder has no known explanation. That table is the source of V, J and clone size, and D and trimming were worked out from the DNA. The sample table holds fewer than 200,000 clones, of which around 86% were seen once. Of the sample, around 7.3% is held by the ten largest clones.

The CDR3 goes from the cysteine to the phenylalanine over 14 residues. Kept here is only the CDR3 DNA, which spans 42 bases and is read in frame from base 1. CDR1 SNHLY and CDR2 FYNNEI were looked up in the germline V gene. V has 5 bases trimmed and J has 4 bases trimmed; junction bases matching no gene number 6. One collaborating source in Seattle enrolled patients while the patients were actively infected and followed the patients over time throughout the course of disease. Each collaborating institution followed its own protocols to collect whole blood in K2EDTA tubes. For TCRbeta analysis, collaborators shipped samples in one of three forms: frozen whole blood, isolated PBMCs, or DNA extracted from either of those sample types. Points on this clone: No cognate antigen has been identified for it. No quality values exist for individual bases; no much larger clone is one base distant.

Rearrangement joined TRBV2 to TRBJ2-5; TRBD2 fits 8 bases in the junction. The specimen was peripheral blood. The receptor's source is an older woman with COVID-19, enrolled during active disease. CDR3 region: CASSYGGAGETQYF. The bases are TGTGCCAGCAGTTACGGGGGGGCAGGAGAGACCCAGTACTTC.